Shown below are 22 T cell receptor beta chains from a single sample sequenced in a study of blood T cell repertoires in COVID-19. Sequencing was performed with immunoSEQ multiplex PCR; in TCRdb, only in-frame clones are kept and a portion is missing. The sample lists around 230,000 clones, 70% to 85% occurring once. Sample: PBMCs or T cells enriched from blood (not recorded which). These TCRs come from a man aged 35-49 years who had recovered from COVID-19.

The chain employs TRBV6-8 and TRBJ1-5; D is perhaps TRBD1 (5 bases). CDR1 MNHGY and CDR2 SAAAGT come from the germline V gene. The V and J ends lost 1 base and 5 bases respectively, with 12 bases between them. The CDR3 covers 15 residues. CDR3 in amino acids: CASSYFDRLDQPQHF. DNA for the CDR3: TGTGCCAGCAGTTACTTCGACAGACTGGATCAGCCCCAGCATTTT.

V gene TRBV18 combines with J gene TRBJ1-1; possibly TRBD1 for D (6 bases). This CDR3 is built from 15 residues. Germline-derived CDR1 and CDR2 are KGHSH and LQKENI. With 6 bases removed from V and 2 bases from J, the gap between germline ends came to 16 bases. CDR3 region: CASSPSGTSNTEAFF. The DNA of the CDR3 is TGTGCCAGCTCCCCCTCCGGGACATCCAACACTGAAGCTTTCTTT.

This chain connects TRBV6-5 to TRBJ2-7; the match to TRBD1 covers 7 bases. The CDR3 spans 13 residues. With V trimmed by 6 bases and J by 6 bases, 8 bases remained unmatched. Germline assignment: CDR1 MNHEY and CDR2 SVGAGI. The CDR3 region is CASSYGQDLEQYF. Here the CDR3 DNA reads TGTGCCAGCAGCTATGGACAGGACCTCGAGCAGTACTTC.

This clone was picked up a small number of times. The CDR3 reads CATSDSRTAGNTIYF. The CDR3, as DNA: TGTGCCACCAGTGATTCCCGGACAGCTGGAAACACCATATATTTT. V and J are TRBV24-1 and TRBJ1-3; D perhaps matches TRBD1 (6 bases). Trimming left V 2 bases short and J 2 bases short, with 9 bases between. The CDR3 sequence is 15 residues long. From germline, CDR1 is KGHDR and CDR2 SFDVKD.

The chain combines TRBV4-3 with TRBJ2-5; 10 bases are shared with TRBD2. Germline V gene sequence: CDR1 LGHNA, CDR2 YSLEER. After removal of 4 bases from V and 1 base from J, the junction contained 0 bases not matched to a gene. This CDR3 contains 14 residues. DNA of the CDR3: TGCGCCAGCAGCCCTAGCGGGGGCCAAGAGACCCAGTACTTC. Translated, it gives CASSPSGGQETQYF.

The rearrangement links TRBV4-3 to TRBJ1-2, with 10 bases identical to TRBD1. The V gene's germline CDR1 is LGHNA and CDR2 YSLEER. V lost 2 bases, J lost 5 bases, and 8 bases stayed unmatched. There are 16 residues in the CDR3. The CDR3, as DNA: TGCGCCAGCAGCCAACTCGGACAGGGGGTACAGTATGGCTACACCTTC. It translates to CASSQLGQGVQYGYTF.

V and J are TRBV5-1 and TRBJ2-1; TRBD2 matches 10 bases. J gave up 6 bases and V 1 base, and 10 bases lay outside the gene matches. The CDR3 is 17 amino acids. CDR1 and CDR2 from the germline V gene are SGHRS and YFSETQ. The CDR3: CASSLSSGASGGNEQFF. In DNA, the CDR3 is TGCGCCAGCAGCTTGTCTTCAGGGGCTAGCGGGGGCAATGAGCAGTTCTTC.

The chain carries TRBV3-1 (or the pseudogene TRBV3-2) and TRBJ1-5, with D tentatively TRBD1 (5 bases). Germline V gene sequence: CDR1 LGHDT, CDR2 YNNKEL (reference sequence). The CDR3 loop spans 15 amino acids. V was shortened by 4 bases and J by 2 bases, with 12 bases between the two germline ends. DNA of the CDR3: TGTGCCAGCAGCCTAAGGGGAGGAGGCAATCAGCCCCAGCATTTT. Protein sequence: CASSLRGGGNQPQHF.

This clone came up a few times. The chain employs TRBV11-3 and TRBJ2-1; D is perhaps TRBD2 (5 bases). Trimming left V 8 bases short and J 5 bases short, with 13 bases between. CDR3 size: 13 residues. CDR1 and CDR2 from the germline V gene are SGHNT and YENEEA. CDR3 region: CASSKGVNNEQFF. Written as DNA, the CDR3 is TGTGCCAGCTCTAAGGGAGTGAACAATGAGCAGTTCTTC.

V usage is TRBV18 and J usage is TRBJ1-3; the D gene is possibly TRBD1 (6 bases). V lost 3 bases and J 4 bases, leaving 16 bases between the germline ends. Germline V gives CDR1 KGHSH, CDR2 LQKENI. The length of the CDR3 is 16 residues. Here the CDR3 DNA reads TGTGCCAGCTCACCCAGACAGGAGACGGAGGGAAACACCATATATTTT. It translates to CASSPRQETEGNTIYF.

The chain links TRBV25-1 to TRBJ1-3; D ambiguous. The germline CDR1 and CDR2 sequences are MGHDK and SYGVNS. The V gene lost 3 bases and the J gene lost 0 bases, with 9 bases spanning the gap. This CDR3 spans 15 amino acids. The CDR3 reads CASSDPGFSGNTIYF. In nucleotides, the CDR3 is TGTGCCAGCAGTGACCCGGGATTCTCTGGAAACACCATATATTTT.

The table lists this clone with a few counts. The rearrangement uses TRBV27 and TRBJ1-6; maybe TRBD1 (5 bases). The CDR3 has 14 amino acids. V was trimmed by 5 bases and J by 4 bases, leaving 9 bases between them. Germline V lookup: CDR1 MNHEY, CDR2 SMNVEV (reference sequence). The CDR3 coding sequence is TGTGCCAGCAGTCCGACAGTTTATAATTCACCCCTCCACTTT. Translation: CASSPTVYNSPLHF.

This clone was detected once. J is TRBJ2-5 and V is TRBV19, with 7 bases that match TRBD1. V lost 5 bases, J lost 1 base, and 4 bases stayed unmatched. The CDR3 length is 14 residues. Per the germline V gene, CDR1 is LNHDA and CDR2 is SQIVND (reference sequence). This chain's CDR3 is CASSVGTAQETQYF. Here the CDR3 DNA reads TGTGCCAGTAGTGTGGGGACAGCCCAAGAGACCCAGTACTTC.

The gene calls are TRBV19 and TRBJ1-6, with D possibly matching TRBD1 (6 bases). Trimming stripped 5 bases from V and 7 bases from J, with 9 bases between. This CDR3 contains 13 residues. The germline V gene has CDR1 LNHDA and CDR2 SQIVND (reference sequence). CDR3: CASSATGNSPLHF. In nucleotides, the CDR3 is TGTGCCAGTAGTGCAACAGGGAATTCACCCCTCCACTTT.

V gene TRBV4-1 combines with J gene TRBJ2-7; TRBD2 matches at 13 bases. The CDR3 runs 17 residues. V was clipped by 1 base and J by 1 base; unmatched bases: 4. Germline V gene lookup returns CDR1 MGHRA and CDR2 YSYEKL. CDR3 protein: CASSQGSLAGGSYEQYF. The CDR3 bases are TGCGCCAGCAGCCAAGGGTCACTAGCGGGGGGGTCCTACGAGCAGTACTTC.

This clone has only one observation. The CDR3 DNA sequence: TGTGCCAGCAGCCTAGACAGGACAGGCGGGTCCGGGGCCAACGTCCTGACTTTC. Its protein is CASSLDRTGGSGANVLTF. The chain combines TRBV4-2 with TRBJ2-6; 7 nucleotides align to TRBD1. After removal of 4 bases from V and 4 bases from J, the junction contained 13 bases not matched to a gene. The germline gives CDR1 LGHNA, CDR2 YNFKEQ. The CDR3 sequence is 18 residues long.

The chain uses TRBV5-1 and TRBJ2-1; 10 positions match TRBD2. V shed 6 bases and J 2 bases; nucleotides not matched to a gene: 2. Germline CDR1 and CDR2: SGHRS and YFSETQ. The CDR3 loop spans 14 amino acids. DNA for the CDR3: TGCGCCAGCACTCTAGCGGGAGCCTACAATGAGCAGTTCTTC. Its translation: CASTLAGAYNEQFF. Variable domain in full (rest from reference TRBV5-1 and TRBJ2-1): KAGVTQTPRYLIKTRGQQVTLSCSPISGHRSVSWYQQTPGQGLQFLFEYFSETQRNKGNFPGRFSGRQFSNSRSEMNVSTLELGDSALYLCASTLAGAYNEQFFGPGTRLTVL.

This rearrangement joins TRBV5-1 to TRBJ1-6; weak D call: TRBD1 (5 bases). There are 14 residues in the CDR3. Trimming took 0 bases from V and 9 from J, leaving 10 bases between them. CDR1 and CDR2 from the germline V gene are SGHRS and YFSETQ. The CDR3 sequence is CASSLEGVRSPLHF. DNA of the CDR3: TGCGCCAGCAGCTTGGAAGGGGTCCGTTCACCCCTCCACTTT.

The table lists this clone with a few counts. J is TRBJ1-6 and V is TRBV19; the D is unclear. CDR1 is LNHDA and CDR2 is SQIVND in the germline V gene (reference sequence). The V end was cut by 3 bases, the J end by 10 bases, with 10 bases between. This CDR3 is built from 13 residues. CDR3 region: CASSMTIQSPLHF. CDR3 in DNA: TGTGCCAGTAGTATGACAATACAATCACCCCTCCACTTT. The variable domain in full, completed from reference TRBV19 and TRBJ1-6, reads DGGITQSPKYLFRKEGQNVTLSCEQNLNHDAMYWYRQDPGQGLRLIYYSQIVNDFQKGDIAEGYSVSREKKESFPLTVTSAQKNPTAFYLCASSMTIQSPLHFGNGTRLTVT.

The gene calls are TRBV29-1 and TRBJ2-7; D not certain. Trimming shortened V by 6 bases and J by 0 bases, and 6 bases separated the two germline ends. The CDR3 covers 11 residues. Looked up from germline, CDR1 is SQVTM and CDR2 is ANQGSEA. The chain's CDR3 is CSVEYSYEQYF. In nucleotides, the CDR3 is TGCAGCGTCGAATACTCCTACGAGCAGTACTTC.

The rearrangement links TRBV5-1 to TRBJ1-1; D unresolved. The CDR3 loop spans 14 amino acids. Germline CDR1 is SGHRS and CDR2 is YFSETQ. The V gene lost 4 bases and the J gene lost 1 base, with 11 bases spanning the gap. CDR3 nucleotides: TGCGCCAGCAGCGTACTGACTGGGAACACTGAAGCTTTCTTT. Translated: CASSVLTGNTEAFF.

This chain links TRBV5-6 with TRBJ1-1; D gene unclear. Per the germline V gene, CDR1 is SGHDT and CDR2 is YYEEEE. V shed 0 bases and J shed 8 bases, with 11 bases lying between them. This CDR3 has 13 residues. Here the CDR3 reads CASSLGVPGEAFF. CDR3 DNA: TGTGCCAGCAGCTTGGGAGTGCCGGGGGAAGCTTTCTTT.